Below, one TCR beta chain is given with its context. Antigen specificity is unknown. Germline-derived CDR1 and CDR2 are MNHEY and SMNVEV (reference sequence). With 5 bases removed from V and 7 bases from J, the gap between germline ends came to 14 bases. This CDR3 has 14 residues. The sample originates from a study of T cell responses to AZD1222 COVID-19 vaccine. Study-wide results and limits: Of the AZD1222 recipients, only 5 or 6 were seropositive at baseline. White British people made up most donors, females outnumbered males, and clonal diversity was possibly underestimated.

This table comes from immunoSEQ multiplex PCR, and its TCRdb copy is limited to in-frame clones, with some not included. The top ten clones hold 20% to 25% of a sample with 85,000 to 100,000 clones, under 95% of them seen once. The rearrangement links TRBV27 to TRBJ1-4; D might be TRBD1 (5 bases). The sample in question was peripheral blood, obtained on day 0 of AZD1222 vaccination. This clonotype was sampled from an adult in good health. The CDR3: CASSRAGWAEKLFF. CDR3 sequence (DNA): TGTGCCAGCAGTAGAGCAGGGTGGGCTGAAAAACTGTTTTTT.